This T cell receptor (beta chain) emerged from a study of graft-versus-host responses after intestinal transplantation. Findings of the study overall: Recipient-marrow GvH clones were detected, some having first appeared in ileum or blood.

With respect to this clone: Its target is not known. At one boundary the junction diverges from the germline segment, which might be a read error.

Data came from immunoSEQ multiplex PCR; TCRdb stores just in-frame clones and leaves some out. The table has some 110,000 clones, about 92% seen once. This CDR3 contains 12 residues. Germline V CDR1 and CDR2: MDHEN, SYDVKM. This sample comprised unstimulated CD4+ T cells sorted from spleen or lymph node cells, obtained before transplant. The rearrangement links TRBV28 to TRBJ2-6; the D call may be TRBD1 or TRBD2 (5 bases each). This TCR was recovered from a human donor who was the organ donor for an intestinal transplant. The CDR3 DNA reads as TGTGCCAGCAGTTCGCTGGCAGGGCCGAGGGCTTTC. It codes for CASSSLAGPRAF.